The source of this T cell receptor (beta chain) is a study of PD-1 blockade in classical Hodgkin lymphoma. Study-wide findings and caveats: As was reported, newly diagnosed patients showed lower baseline TCR diversity than healthy donors did. Significantly greater TCR diversity emerged by C4D1 in CD4+ cells but not CD8+ cells.

Every one of the patients relapsed after autologous stem cell transplantation (brentuximab vedotin exposure was variable). This clone was found a few times. Its antigen is still unknown. CDR3 length equals 16 residues. Germline V gene lookup returns CDR1 MDHEN and CDR2 SYDVKM. The J segment lost 6 bases and the V segment lost 5 bases, leaving 11 bases of the junction unmatched. Repertoires were generated with immunoSEQ multiplex PCR, while TCRdb's copy carries only in-frame clones and drops some. This repertoire shows over 90,000 clones, 89% found once; its top ten account for about 10%. The material was peripheral blood mononuclear cells (PBMCs), obtained before the second cycle of nivolumab. This receptor was obtained from a human donor with classical Hodgkin lymphoma. The chain links TRBV28 to TRBJ2-3, with TRBD2 matching over 10 bases. The CDR3 reads CASSTPTSGTPDTQYF. The CDR3 bases are TGTGCCAGCAGTACCCCCACTAGCGGGACCCCCGATACGCAGTATTTT. Together with reference TRBV28 and TRBJ2-3, the CDR3 gives the full variable domain: DVKVTQSSRYLVKRTGEKVFLECVQDMDHENMFWYRQDPGLGLRLIYFSYDVKMKEKGDIPEGYSVSREKKERFSLILESASTNQTSMYLCASSTPTSGTPDTQYFGPGTRLTVL.